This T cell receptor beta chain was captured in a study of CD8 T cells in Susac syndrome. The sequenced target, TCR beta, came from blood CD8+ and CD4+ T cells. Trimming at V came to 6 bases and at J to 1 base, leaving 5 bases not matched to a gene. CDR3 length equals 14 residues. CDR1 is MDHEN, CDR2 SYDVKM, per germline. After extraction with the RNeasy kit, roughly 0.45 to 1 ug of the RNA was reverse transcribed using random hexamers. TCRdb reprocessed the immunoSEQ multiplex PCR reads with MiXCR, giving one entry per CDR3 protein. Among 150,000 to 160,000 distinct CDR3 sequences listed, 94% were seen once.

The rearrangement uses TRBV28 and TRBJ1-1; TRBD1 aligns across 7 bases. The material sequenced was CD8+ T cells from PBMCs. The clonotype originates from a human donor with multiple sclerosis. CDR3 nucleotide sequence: TGTGCCAGCAGCATCAACAGGGGGAACACTGAAGCTTTCTTT. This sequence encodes CASSINRGNTEAFF.